The present T cell receptor (beta chain) was sequenced within a study of T-cell memory formation after mild COVID-19. Constant-segment-primed 5'RACE gave TCR alpha and TCR beta cDNA libraries with sample barcodes and UMIs. TCRdb processed the 5' RACE reads anew with MiXCR; each CDR3 protein has one entry. The sample lists about 470,000 distinct CDR3 sequences, about 23% occurring once. This clonotype was counted only a few times. This CDR3 comprises 14 residues. V was pared by 6 bases and J by 8 bases, with 20 bases between. The germline gives CDR1 SQVTM, CDR2 ANQGSEA. The chain recombines TRBV29-1 with TRBJ2-1; no firm D call. Sequenced input: PBMCs or a T cell subset sorted from them (not recorded which). This TCR came from an adult woman who had mild COVID-19 (a few samples of this study predate the infection). Cell type and time point are not known. CDR3 in DNA: TGCAGCGTGTCCCAACTCAGCACTTTATATGAGCAGTTCTTC. It encodes CSVSQLSTLYEQFF.